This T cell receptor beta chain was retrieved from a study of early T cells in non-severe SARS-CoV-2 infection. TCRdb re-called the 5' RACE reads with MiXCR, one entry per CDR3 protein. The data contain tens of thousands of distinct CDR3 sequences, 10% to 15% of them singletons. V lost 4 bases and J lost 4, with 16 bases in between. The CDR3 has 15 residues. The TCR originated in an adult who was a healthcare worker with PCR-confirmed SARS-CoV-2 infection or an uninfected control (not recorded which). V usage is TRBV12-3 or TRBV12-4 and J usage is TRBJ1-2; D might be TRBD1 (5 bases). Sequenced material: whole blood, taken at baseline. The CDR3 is CASSSGGFTGYGYTF. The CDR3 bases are TGTGCCAGCAGTTCGGGGGGGTTTACTGGCTATGGCTACACCTTC.